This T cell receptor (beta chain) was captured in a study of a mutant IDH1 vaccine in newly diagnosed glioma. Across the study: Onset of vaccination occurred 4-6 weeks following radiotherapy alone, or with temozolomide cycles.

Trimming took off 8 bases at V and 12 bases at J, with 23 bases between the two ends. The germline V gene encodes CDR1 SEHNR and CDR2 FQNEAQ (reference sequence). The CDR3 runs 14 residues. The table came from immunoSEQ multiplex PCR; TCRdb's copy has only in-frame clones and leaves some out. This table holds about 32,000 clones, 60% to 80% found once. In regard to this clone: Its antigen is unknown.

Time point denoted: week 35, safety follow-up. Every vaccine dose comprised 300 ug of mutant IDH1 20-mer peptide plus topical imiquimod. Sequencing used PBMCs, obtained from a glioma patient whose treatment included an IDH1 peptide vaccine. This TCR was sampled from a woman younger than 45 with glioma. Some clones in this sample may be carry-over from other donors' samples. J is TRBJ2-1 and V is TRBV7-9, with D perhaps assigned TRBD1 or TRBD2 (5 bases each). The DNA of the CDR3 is TGTGCCAGCCCCGAGGGACCTGAGTCAACTAGGCAGTTCTTC. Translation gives CASPEGPESTRQFF.